The subject of this entry is one T cell receptor beta chain. Its matching antigen is unknown. The data stem from a study of cytomegalovirus exposure and HLA in healthy donors. Study-wide results and limits: By a later analysis, the bulk of CMV-associated TCR beta chains appeared HLA-restricted. TRBV6-2, TRBV6-3 and other indistinguishable V segments were excluded.

PCR amplification relied on 60 Vbeta primers (plus 13 Jbeta primers). The method was immunoSEQ multiplex PCR; TCRdb's version includes in-frame clones alone and lacks a portion of them. The sample totals approximately 77,000 clones. The CDR3 totals 13 residues. The germline CDR1 and CDR2 sequences are LNHNV and YYDKDF (reference sequence). Deletions cut 6 bases from V and 3 bases from J, with 11 bases between. The receptor was isolated from a man younger than 45 in good health and CMV-seronegative. The chain carries TRBV15 and TRBJ2-5, with a weak D call TRBD1 (5 bases). Sequenced material: PBMCs. The CDR3 coding sequence is TGTGCCACCAGGGCGCTGGACAAAGAGACCCAGTACTTC. Translation gives CATRALDKETQYF.